Below are 18 T cell receptor beta chains sequenced from a single sample in a study of technical replicates of blood from a handful of donors. Sequencing was performed with immunoSEQ multiplex PCR; in TCRdb, only in-frame clones are kept and a portion is missing. The data hold approximately 70,000 clones, with about 97% observed a single time. Input material: T cells isolated from PBMCs. These receptors were obtained from a human donor in good health.

V gene TRBV6-5 combines with J gene TRBJ2-3, with a possible D match to TRBD2 (7 bases). This CDR3 region has 15 residues. CDR1 is MNHEY and CDR2 is SVGAGI in the germline V gene. V was trimmed by 5 bases and J by 2 bases, leaving 14 bases between them. The CDR3 is CASSLGGGYTDTQYF. The CDR3 DNA sequence: TGTGCCAGCAGTCTGGGGGGGGGCTACACAGATACGCAGTATTTT.

The chain couples TRBV28 to TRBJ2-7; 7 nucleotides align to TRBD2. Trimming took 7 bases from V and 7 from J; bases not matched to a gene: 7. This CDR3 has 12 residues. Germline V CDR1 and CDR2: MDHEN, SYDVKM. In DNA, the CDR3 is TGTGCCAGCAACCTGGGGGGGGTTGAGCAGTACTTC. It yields the protein CASNLGGVEQYF.

J is TRBJ2-7 and V is TRBV11-2, with 8 bases lining up with TRBD1. This CDR3 contains 15 residues. Per the germline V gene, CDR1 is SGHAT and CDR2 is FQNNGV. Trimming removed 2 bases from V and 5 bases from J; junction bases left unmatched: 8. The chain's CDR3 is CASSLLTGERDEQYF. The CDR3 coding sequence is TGTGCCAGCAGCTTATTGACAGGGGAACGGGACGAGCAGTACTTC.

V is TRBV10-3 and J is TRBJ2-3; 7 bases fit TRBD2. This CDR3 comprises 14 residues. Germline loops: CDR1 ENHRY, CDR2 SYGVKD. Germline trimming cut 6 bases from V and 3 bases from J; bases unmatched to any gene: 6. In DNA form, the CDR3 reads TGTGCCATCAGAACGGGGGAGGGGACAGATACGCAGTATTTT. Translating gives CAIRTGEGTDTQYF.

CDR3 nucleotide sequence: TGCGCCAGCAGTCCGAAACTAGCGGGAGCAACAGATACGCAGTATTTT. Its protein product is CASSPKLAGATDTQYF. The chain combines TRBV23-1 with TRBJ2-3; 11 bases map to TRBD2. TRBV23-1 belongs to the ORF category, with a function that is uncertain. The CDR3 spans 16 residues. Trimming removed 4 bases from V and 3 bases from J; junction bases left unmatched: 6.

V gene TRBV19 combines with J gene TRBJ2-1, with 11 bases aligning to TRBD2. Trimming at V came to 7 bases and at J to 3 bases, leaving 5 bases not matched to a gene. The germline CDR1 and CDR2 sequences are LNHDA and SQIVND (reference sequence). The CDR3 is made up of 15 amino acids. The CDR3 spells CASIRTSGSYNEQFF. For the CDR3, the DNA is TGTGCCAGTATCCGAACTAGCGGGAGCTACAATGAGCAGTTCTTC.

The chain carries TRBV19 and TRBJ2-3; no reliable D call. Trimming shortened V by 4 bases and J by 0 bases, and 8 bases separated the two germline ends. Germline V CDR1 and CDR2: LNHDA, SQIVND (reference sequence). CDR3 length equals 14 residues. Here the CDR3 reads CASSSLASTDTQYF. CDR3 sequence (DNA): TGTGCCAGTAGTAGTTTAGCTAGCACAGATACGCAGTATTTT. The entire variable domain, with the rest obtained from reference TRBV19 and TRBJ2-3, is as follows: DGGITQSPKYLFRKEGQNVTLSCEQNLNHDAMYWYRQDPGQGLRLIYYSQIVNDFQKGDIAEGYSVSREKKESFPLTVTSAQKNPTAFYLCASSSLASTDTQYFGPGTRLTVL.

The chain couples TRBV30 to TRBJ1-1; 7 positions match TRBD1. The length of the CDR3 is 12 residues. Germline V gives CDR1 GTSNPN, CDR2 SVGIG (reference sequence). The V segment lost 1 base and the J segment 8 bases; nucleotides outside the gene matches: 4. The CDR3 bases are TGTGCCTGGAGTGGAGGGGGCTGGGAAGCTTTCTTT. Its translation is CAWSGGGWEAFF.

The chain combines TRBV29-1 with TRBJ1-1; D may be TRBD1 (5 bases). The CDR3 is 10 residues long. CDR1 and CDR2 (germline): SQVTM, ANQGSEA. Deletions cut 6 bases from V and 4 bases from J, with 6 bases between. In DNA, the CDR3 is TGCAGCGTCAGGGTCACTGAAGCTTTCTTT. As protein: CSVRVTEAFF.

The chain couples TRBV10-2 to TRBJ2-1; 8 nucleotides match TRBD2. Looked up from germline, CDR1 is WSHSY and CDR2 is SAAADI. The CDR3 contains 15 residues. V gave up 7 bases and J gave up 9 bases; unmatched junction bases: 14. The CDR3 sequence: CASTDVSGISGEQFF. Written as DNA, the CDR3 is TGCGCCAGCACCGACGTTAGCGGGATTAGTGGTGAGCAGTTCTTC.

The V call is TRBV19, the J call TRBJ2-7; possible D gene TRBD2, 5 bases. In germline, CDR1 is LNHDA, CDR2 SQIVND (reference sequence). The CDR3 is made up of 14 amino acids. Deletions cut 3 bases from V and 5 bases from J, with 14 bases between. CDR3: CASSIEGVLDEQYF. The CDR3 DNA follows: TGTGCCAGTAGTATTGAGGGAGTCTTGGACGAGCAGTACTTC.

The chain uses TRBV29-1 and TRBJ1-5; 8 nucleotides align to TRBD1. Germline CDR1 and CDR2: SQVTM and ANQGSEA. CDR3 length: 14 residues. Trimming removed 8 bases from V and 4 bases from J; junction bases left unmatched: 10. The CDR3, as DNA: TGCAGCTGCCTCGTGACAGGGGATAATCAGCCCCAGCATTTT. This encodes CSCLVTGDNQPQHF.

The chain links TRBV5-1 to TRBJ2-3, with D perhaps TRBD2 (7 bases). Trimming removed 6 bases from V and 0 bases from J, with 20 bases in between. This CDR3 has 17 amino acids. CDR1 is SGHRS and CDR2 is YFSETQ in the germline V gene. The CDR3 region has the DNA TGCGCCAGCAAAGAGGCCCCCGGGGGGCCTAGCACAGATACGCAGTATTTT. This encodes CASKEAPGGPSTDTQYF.

CDR3 nucleotide sequence: TGTGCCAGCAGCCCTCAGGGGGTTGGCACAGATACGCAGTATTTT. It translates to CASSPQGVGTDTQYF. The J gene is TRBJ2-3, the V gene TRBV28, with 7 bases matching TRBD1. With V trimmed by 6 bases and J by 1 base, 7 bases remained unmatched. The germline gives CDR1 MDHEN, CDR2 SYDVKM. The CDR3 consists of 15 residues.

The chain employs TRBV29-1 and TRBJ1-4, with D possibly TRBD1 on 5 matching bases. The V and J ends lost 6 bases and 8 bases respectively, with 19 bases between them. This CDR3 region has 14 residues. From germline, CDR1 is SQVTM and CDR2 ANQGSEA. The CDR3 DNA is TGCAGCGTCCCTATAGGGGAAGAAAGAGAAAAACTGTTTTTT. This codes for CSVPIGEEREKLFF. Looking up the rest from reference TRBV29-1 and TRBJ1-4 gives the full variable domain: SAVISQKPSRDICQRGTSLTIQCQVDSQVTMMFWYRQQPGQSLTLIATANQGSEATYESGFVIDKFPISRPNLTFSTLTVSNMSPEDSSIYLCSVPIGEEREKLFFGSGTQLSVL.

V is TRBV7-2 and J is TRBJ2-5; TRBD1 matches 7 bases. V gave up 5 bases and J gave up 2 bases; unmatched junction bases: 5. In germline, CDR1 is SGHTA, CDR2 FQGNSA. The CDR3 runs 14 residues. This CDR3 reads CASSVWDRQETQYF. The CDR3 nucleotides read TGTGCCAGCAGCGTTTGGGACAGACAAGAGACCCAGTACTTC.

The J gene is TRBJ1-1, the V gene TRBV11-3; D is perhaps TRBD1 (5 bases). With 3 bases removed from V and 5 bases from J, the gap between germline ends came to 7 bases. Germline lookup yields CDR1 SGHNT and CDR2 YENEEA. This CDR3 contains 12 residues. For the CDR3, the DNA is TGTGCCAGCAGCTTCCAGGGAACTGAAGCTTTCTTT. Its protein is CASSFQGTEAFF. Full variable domain (remainder filled in from reference TRBV11-3 and TRBJ1-1): EAGVVQSPRYKIIEKKQPVAFWCNPISGHNTLYWYLQNLGQGPELLIRYENEEAVDDSQLPKDRFSAERLKGVDSTLKIQPAELGDSAVYLCASSFQGTEAFFGQGTRLTVV.

J is TRBJ1-2 and V is TRBV6-6, with a tentative D call TRBD1 (6 bases). CDR3 length equals 13 residues. Germline V gene data show CDR1 as MNHNY and CDR2 as SVGAGI (reference sequence). V lost 7 bases and J lost 5, with 14 bases in between. CDR3 sequence: CASTRDTSYGYTF. CDR3 bases: TGTGCCAGCACCCGGGACACCTCTTATGGCTACACCTTC.